This passage covers 30 T cell receptor beta chains from one sample sequenced in a study of blood T cells in healthy people across ages (dated by TCRdb to about 2015). Receptor amplification or capture employed 5' RACE. Data came from an Illumina HiSeq 2500. A second PCR of about 7 to 12 cycles was performed with a sample-barcoded 5' primer and a J-beta primer mix. The public reads were run again by TCRdb, first through fastp at Q25 and then through MiXCR, and only productive beta chains were kept. Rows matching on CDR3 protein sequence are summarized as one entry with the most common DNA and genes. For this sample the table gives 850,000 to 1,000,000 distinct CDR3 sequences, of which around 49% were detected only once. Roughly an eighth of the sample belongs to the ten largest clones. The sequenced sample consisted of blood. These receptors were collected from a man aged 30 to 39 in good health.

This clonotype was recorded a few times. This chain links TRBV7-9 with TRBJ2-2; D is undetermined. CDR1 is SEHNR and CDR2 is FQNEAQ in the germline V gene (reference sequence). Trimming left V 3 bases short and J 0 bases short, with 11 bases between. The CDR3 totals 16 residues. DNA for the CDR3: TGTGCCAGCAGCTTTCAGCCAAACGCGAACACCGGGGAGCTGTTTTTT. It specifies CASSFQPNANTGELFF. The complete variable domain, with remaining parts taken from reference TRBV7-9 and TRBJ2-2, reads DTGVSQNPRHKITKRGQNVTFRCDPISEHNRLYWYRQTLGQGPEFLTYFQNEAQLEKSRLLSDRFSAERPKGSFSTLEIQRTEQGDSAMYLCASSFQPNANTGELFFGEGSRLTVL.

The chain links TRBV18 to TRBJ2-3; 7 nucleotides agree with TRBD1. Germline-derived CDR1 and CDR2 are KGHSH and LQKENI. Germline trimming cut 0 bases from V and 5 bases from J; bases unmatched to any gene: 8. There are 16 residues in the CDR3. In nucleotides, the CDR3 is TGTGCCAGCTCACCACCGAGACAGGGATTCGGAGATACGCAGTATTTT. It is translated as CASSPPRQGFGDTQYF.

The chain is built from TRBV4-3 and TRBJ2-5; possible D gene TRBD1, 6 bases. The CDR3 extends over 14 amino acids. Trimming shortened V by 4 bases and J by 11 bases, and 20 bases separated the two germline ends. Germline CDR1 is LGHNA and CDR2 is YSLEER. In DNA form, the CDR3 reads TGCGCCAGCAGCCCGGAACAGGGTTCGGATGAGCAGTACTTC. It translates to CASSPEQGSDEQYF.

Concerning this clonotype: At one boundary the junction diverges from the germline segment, which might be a read error. The gene calls are TRBV5-1 and TRBJ2-1; perhaps TRBD1 as D (5 bases). There are 13 residues in the CDR3. Germline V lookup: CDR1 SGHRS, CDR2 YFSETQ. The CDR3 bases are TGCGCCAGCAGCCGAGACAGCTACAATAAGCAGTTCTTC. Translating it yields CASSRDSYNKQFF.

This chain uses TRBV7-2 with TRBJ2-3; 8 bases match TRBD1. Trimming cost V 6 bases and J 0 bases; bases outside gene matches: 8. Germline CDR1 is SGHTA and CDR2 is FQGNSA. The CDR3 has 16 amino acids. The CDR3 DNA reads as TGTGCCAGCAGTATACAAGGGACAGGAAGCACAGATACGCAGTATTTT. Residues: CASSIQGTGSTDTQYF.

The chain combines TRBV7-2 with TRBJ2-7, with 10 positions matching TRBD1. The J call may not be correct, given that the DNA end is closer to TRBJ2-4. The CDR3 has 20 amino acids. Germline V gives CDR1 SGHTA, CDR2 FQGNSA. CDR3 sequence reads: CASSDAGTGAAQGAKNIQYF. CDR3 DNA: TGTGCCAGCAGCGACGCCGGGACAGGGGCCGCTCAGGGAGCCAAAAACATTCAGTACTTC.

The chain is built from TRBV7-9 and TRBJ1-6; 9 nucleotides match TRBD1. CDR3 size: 14 residues. Germline CDR1 SEHNR, CDR2 FQNEAQ (reference sequence). V lost 5 bases, J lost 10 bases, and 6 bases stayed unmatched. The CDR3 loop reads CASSRTGEESPLHF. CDR3 DNA: TGTGCCAGCAGCCGGACAGGGGAAGAATCACCCCTCCACTTT.

In this sample, this clonotype turned up a few times. This chain links TRBV27 with TRBJ1-2; D ambiguous. The CDR3 runs to 12 residues. CDR1 and CDR2 (germline): MNHEY, SMNVEV (reference sequence). With 3 bases removed from V and 8 bases from J, the gap between germline ends came to 10 bases. The CDR3 nucleotides are TGTGCCAGCAGTTTCACGGGCGGGGGCTACACCTTC. It encodes CASSFTGGGYTF.

This clonotype was counted between two and nine times. This sequence joins TRBV12-5 and TRBJ2-7; the match to TRBD1 covers 9 bases. The germline CDR1 and CDR2 sequences are LGHNT and FRNRAP. J gave up 1 base and V 7 bases, and 5 bases lay outside the gene matches. The CDR3 is 14 amino acids. CDR3 residues: CASAKGQGSYEQYF. In DNA, the CDR3 is TGTGCTAGTGCCAAAGGACAGGGGTCCTACGAGCAGTACTTC. Complete variable domain (other parts from reference TRBV12-5 and TRBJ2-7): DARVTQTPRHKVTEMGQEVTMRCQPILGHNTVFWYRQTMMQGLELLAYFRNRAPLDDSGMPKDRFSAEMPDATLATLKIQPSEPRDSAVYFCASAKGQGSYEQYFGPGTRLTVT.

The chain links TRBV25-1 to TRBJ1-4, with D perhaps matching TRBD1 (5 bases). Germline CDR1 is MGHDK and CDR2 is SYGVNS. The V and J ends lost 2 bases and 7 bases respectively, with 11 bases between them. This CDR3 has 14 residues. The CDR3 is CASSEARGSEKLFF. The CDR3 region has the DNA TGTGCCAGCAGTGAAGCAAGGGGTTCTGAAAAACTGTTTTTT.

This rearrangement joins TRBV4-2 to TRBJ2-7; TRBD1 is a possible D gene (6 bases). The J call is uncertain, as TRBJ2-4 better fits the DNA end. Per germline, CDR1 LGHNA and CDR2 YNFKEQ. The CDR3 is 15 residues long. The CDR3 sequence: CASSQGLTSGDIQYF. The CDR3 DNA follows: TGTGCCAGCAGCCAAGGGCTAACCTCAGGGGACATTCAGTACTTC.

V is TRBV5-1 and J is TRBJ1-5; unclear D gene. CDR1 is SGHRS, CDR2 YFSETQ, per germline. Trimming removed 3 bases from V and 6 bases from J, with 10 bases in between. CDR3 length: 13 residues. The CDR3: CASSWISGQPQHF. CDR3 nucleotide sequence: TGCGCCAGCAGCTGGATCAGCGGTCAGCCCCAGCATTTT. The whole variable domain, remainder taken from reference TRBV5-1 and TRBJ1-5, is KAGVTQTPRYLIKTRGQQVTLSCSPISGHRSVSWYQQTPGQGLQFLFEYFSETQRNKGNFPGRFSGRQFSNSRSEMNVSTLELGDSALYLCASSWISGQPQHFGDGTRLSIL.

This clonotype was counted between two and nine times. The V gene is TRBV6-5, the J gene TRBJ2-1; TRBD1 aligns across 7 bases. CDR1 MNHEY and CDR2 SVGAGI come from the germline V gene. Trimming removed 6 bases from V and 0 bases from J; junction bases left unmatched: 2. This CDR3 comprises 14 residues. CDR3 protein: CASRWDSSYNEQFF. In DNA, the CDR3 is TGTGCCAGCAGGTGGGACAGCTCCTACAATGAGCAGTTCTTC.

This chain uses TRBV6-5 with TRBJ1-6; maybe TRBD1 (6 bases). There are 16 residues in the CDR3. Trimming left V 9 bases short and J 7 bases short, with 22 bases between. Germline CDR1 MNHEY, CDR2 SVGAGI. The CDR3 region is CASGTRSPQGNSPLHF. The CDR3 DNA sequence: TGTGCCAGTGGGACAAGATCCCCCCAAGGGAATTCACCCCTCCACTTT.

The chain is built from TRBV29-1 and TRBJ2-7; 8 bases match TRBD1. With the DNA end fitting TRBJ2-5 better, the J assignment may be wrong. The CDR3 is 12 residues long. Germline V gives CDR1 SQVTM, CDR2 ANQGSEA. This CDR3 is CSADRVGETQYF. The CDR3 DNA is TGCAGCGCGGACAGGGTCGGAGAGACCCAGTACTTC.

The sample holds one count of this clonotype. The V gene is TRBV15, the J gene TRBJ2-1; D uncertain. CDR1 and CDR2 (germline): LNHNV, YYDKDF (reference sequence). This CDR3 has 13 amino acids. V was trimmed by 0 bases and J by 9 bases, leaving 9 bases between them. CDR3: CATSRDVLGEQFF. CDR3 in DNA: TGTGCCACCAGCAGAGACGTTTTGGGTGAGCAGTTCTTC.

V usage is TRBV19 and J usage is TRBJ2-1; TRBD2 matches 11 bases. J was trimmed by 2 bases and V by 2 bases; bases with no gene match: 5. The V gene's germline CDR1 is LNHDA and CDR2 SQIVND (reference sequence). This CDR3 comprises 17 residues. In DNA, the CDR3 is TGTGCCAGTAGTATAACTAGCGGGGGTGCAACCTACAATGAGCAGTTCTTC. This encodes CASSITSGGATYNEQFF. Together with reference TRBV19 and TRBJ2-1, the CDR3 gives the full variable domain: DGGITQSPKYLFRKEGQNVTLSCEQNLNHDAMYWYRQDPGQGLRLIYYSQIVNDFQKGDIAEGYSVSREKKESFPLTVTSAQKNPTAFYLCASSITSGGATYNEQFFGPGTRLTVL.

In this sample, this clonotype turned up a few times. The V call is TRBV5-1, the J call TRBJ2-7; tentatively, D is TRBD1 (6 bases). From germline, CDR1 is SGHRS and CDR2 YFSETQ. This CDR3 is 16 amino acids long. Trimming stripped 4 bases from V and 0 bases from J, with 17 bases between. The CDR3 DNA reads TGCGCCAGCAGCCAGAGACAGGCAACTAGCTCCTACGAGCAGTACTTC. Translation: CASSQRQATSSYEQYF. The full variable domain, its missing parts supplied by reference TRBV5-1 and TRBJ2-7, is KAGVTQTPRYLIKTRGQQVTLSCSPISGHRSVSWYQQTPGQGLQFLFEYFSETQRNKGNFPGRFSGRQFSNSRSEMNVSTLELGDSALYLCASSQRQATSSYEQYFGPGTRLTVT.

The CDR3 is CASSLLVPNTEAFF. The CDR3 coding sequence is TGTGCCAGCAGTTTATTGGTCCCGAACACTGAAGCTTTCTTT. This chain connects TRBV12-3 or TRBV12-4 to TRBJ1-1, with D unclear. With 2 bases removed from V and 1 base from J, the gap between germline ends came to 8 bases. The CDR3 is made up of 14 amino acids.

This rearrangement joins TRBV12-3 or TRBV12-4 to TRBJ1-3, with D possibly matching TRBD1 (6 bases). CDR3 size: 15 residues. The ends were cut back, 5 bases at V and 0 bases at J, with 11 bases in the middle. DNA of the CDR3: TGTGCCAGCAGTCGACAGGTCCGCTCTGGAAACACCATATATTTT. It encodes CASSRQVRSGNTIYF.

On this clonotype itself: At one end, the junction sequence differs from germline, possibly due to a read error. The V and J genes are TRBV18 and TRBJ1-2; no clear D. Per germline, CDR1 KGHSH and CDR2 LQKENI. This CDR3 has 14 residues. The DNA of the CDR3 is TGTGCCAGCTCGTCTGACGCACGTAACCATGGCTACACCTTC. Its protein is CASSSDARNHGYTF. Complete variable domain (other parts from reference TRBV18 and TRBJ1-2): NAGVMQNPRHLVRRRGQEARLRCSPMKGHSHVYWYRQLPEEGLKFMVYLQKENIIDESGMPKERFSAEFPKEGPSILRIQQVVRGDSAAYFCASSSDARNHGYTFGSGTRLTVV.

As regards this clonotype: This may be a read error, as it is one base from a much larger clone. This chain uses TRBV7-2 with TRBJ1-1; D gene ambiguous. Trimming pared 5 bases from V and 1 base from J, leaving 8 bases between. This CDR3 comprises 13 residues. Germline-derived CDR1 and CDR2 are SGHTA and FQGNSA. For the CDR3, the DNA is TGTGCCAGCAGCGTAGACGGGAACACTGAAGCTTTCTTT. Encoded protein: CASSVDGNTEAFF.

A few counts support this clonotype. V is TRBV5-1 and J is TRBJ2-7; unclear D gene. Looked up from germline, CDR1 is SGHRS and CDR2 is YFSETQ. V shed 4 bases and J shed 4 bases, with 12 bases lying between them. CDR3 length equals 13 residues. Here the CDR3 reads CASSTGGPYEQYF. In DNA, the CDR3 is TGCGCCAGCAGCACCGGCGGTCCGTACGAGCAGTACTTC.

The rearrangement links TRBV20-1 to TRBJ2-1; D is undetermined. CDR3 length: 12 residues. V dropped 0 bases and J dropped 7 bases, with 7 bases sitting between them. Germline V CDR1 and CDR2: DFQATT, SNEGSKA (reference sequence). CDR3 coding DNA: TGCAGTGCTAGAGAAGGGCAGAATGAGCAGTTCTTC. Its protein is CSAREGQNEQFF.

The sample holds a few counts of this clonotype. The genes are TRBV13 and TRBJ1-2; the D is unclear. This CDR3 region has 13 residues. Germline values: CDR1 PRHDT, CDR2 FYEKMQ (reference sequence). V was trimmed by 2 bases and J by 2 bases, leaving 6 bases between them. CDR3: CASSLKGNYGYTF. CDR3 sequence (DNA): TGTGCCAGCAGCTTAAAGGGAAACTATGGCTACACCTTC. The whole variable domain, remainder taken from reference TRBV13 and TRBJ1-2, is AAGVIQSPRHLIKEKRETATLKCYPIPRHDTVYWYQQGPGQDPQFLISFYEKMQSDKGSIPDRFSAQQFSDYHSELNMSSLELGDSALYFCASSLKGNYGYTFGSGTRLTVV.

The chain employs TRBV3-1 and TRBJ2-2; TRBD2 is a possible D gene (5 bases). The V gene lost 1 base and the J gene lost 5 bases, with 14 bases spanning the gap. Germline V CDR1 and CDR2: LGHDT, YNNKEL (reference sequence). The CDR3 contains 16 residues. The CDR3 DNA reads as TGTGCCAGCAGCCAAGTATTTCTAGGAGGTACCGGGGAGCTGTTTTTT. Translated: CASSQVFLGGTGELFF. The variable domain in full, completed from reference TRBV3-1 and TRBJ2-2, reads DTAVSQTPKYLVTQMGNDKSIKCEQNLGHDTMYWYKQDSKKFLKIMFSYNNKELIINETVPNRFSPKSPDKAHLNLHINSLELGDSAVYFCASSQVFLGGTGELFFGEGSRLTVL.

Details on this clonotype: Germline is not matched at one junction end, which may reflect a read error. This chain connects TRBV7-9 to TRBJ2-2; D is ambiguous. CDR3 length: 12 residues. Germline CDR1 SEHNR, CDR2 FQNEAQ (reference sequence). Here the CDR3 reads CSSSLIVGELFF. In DNA form, the CDR3 reads TGTTCCAGCAGCTTAATCGTAGGGGAGCTGTTTTTT.

The chain combines TRBV27 with TRBJ2-7, with D tentatively TRBD1 (6 bases). Germline assignment: CDR1 MNHEY and CDR2 SMNVEV (reference sequence). The CDR3 loop spans 14 amino acids. The V end was cut by 4 bases, the J end by 2 bases, with 12 bases between. DNA for the CDR3: TGTGCCAGCAGTTCCGGACAGATTGCCTACGAGCAGTACTTC. Its protein is CASSSGQIAYEQYF.

The V and J genes are TRBV9 and TRBJ2-3; TRBD2 agrees at 8 bases. V lost 3 bases, J lost 5 bases, and 5 bases stayed unmatched. Germline CDR1 is SGDLS and CDR2 is YYNGEE. The CDR3 length is 14 residues. In DNA, the CDR3 is TGTGCCAGCAGCGACGGGAGGGCCTTAGATACGCAGTATTTT. It yields the protein CASSDGRALDTQYF.

This clonotype was observed a few times. The V and J genes are TRBV6-4 and TRBJ2-1; 8 bases match TRBD1. The CDR3 totals 16 residues. In germline, CDR1 is MRHNA, CDR2 SNTAGT. After removal of 2 bases from V and 6 bases from J, the junction contained 9 bases not matched to a gene. The CDR3 here is CASSDRDGTGGNEQFF. CDR3 in DNA: TGTGCCAGCAGTGACAGGGATGGGACAGGAGGCAATGAGCAGTTCTTC.